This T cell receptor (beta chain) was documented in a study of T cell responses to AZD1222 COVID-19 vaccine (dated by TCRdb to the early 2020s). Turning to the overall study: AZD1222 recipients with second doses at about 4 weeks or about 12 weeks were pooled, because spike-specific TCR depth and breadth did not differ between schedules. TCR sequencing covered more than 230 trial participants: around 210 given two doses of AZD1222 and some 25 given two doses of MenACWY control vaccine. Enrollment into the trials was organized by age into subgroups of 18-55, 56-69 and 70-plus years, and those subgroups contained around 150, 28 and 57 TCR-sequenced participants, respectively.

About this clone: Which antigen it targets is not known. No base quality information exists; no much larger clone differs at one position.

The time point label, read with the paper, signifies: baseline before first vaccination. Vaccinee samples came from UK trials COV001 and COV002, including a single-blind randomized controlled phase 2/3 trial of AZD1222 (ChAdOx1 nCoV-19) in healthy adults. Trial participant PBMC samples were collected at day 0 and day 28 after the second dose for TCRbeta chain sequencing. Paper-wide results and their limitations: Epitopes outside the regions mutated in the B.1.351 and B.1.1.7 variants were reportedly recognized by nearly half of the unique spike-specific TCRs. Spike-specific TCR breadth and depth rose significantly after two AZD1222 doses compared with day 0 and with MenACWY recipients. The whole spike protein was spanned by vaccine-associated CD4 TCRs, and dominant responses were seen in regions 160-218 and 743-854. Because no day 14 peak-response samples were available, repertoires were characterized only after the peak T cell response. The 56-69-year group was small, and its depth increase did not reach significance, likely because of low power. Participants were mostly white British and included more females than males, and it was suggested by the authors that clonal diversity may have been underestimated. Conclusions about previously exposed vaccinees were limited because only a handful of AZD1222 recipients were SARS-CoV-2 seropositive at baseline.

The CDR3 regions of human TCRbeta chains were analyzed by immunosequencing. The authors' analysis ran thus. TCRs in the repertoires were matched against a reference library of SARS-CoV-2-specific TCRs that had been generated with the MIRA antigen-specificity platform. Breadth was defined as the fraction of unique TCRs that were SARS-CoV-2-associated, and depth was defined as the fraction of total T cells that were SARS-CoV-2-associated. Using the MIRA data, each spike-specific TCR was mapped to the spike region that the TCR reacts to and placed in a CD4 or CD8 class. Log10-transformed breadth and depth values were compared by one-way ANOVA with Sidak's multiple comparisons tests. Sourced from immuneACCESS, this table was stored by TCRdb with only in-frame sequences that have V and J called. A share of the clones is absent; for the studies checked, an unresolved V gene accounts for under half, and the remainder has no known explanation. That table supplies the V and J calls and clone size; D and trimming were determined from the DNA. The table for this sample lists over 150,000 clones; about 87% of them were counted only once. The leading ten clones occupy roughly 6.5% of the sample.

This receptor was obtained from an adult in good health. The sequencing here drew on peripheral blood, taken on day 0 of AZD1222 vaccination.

The nucleotides are TGTGCCACCAGTGATTCGCGGGGATTAGGATCTCAGCCCCAGCATTTT. It is translated as CATSDSRGLGSQPQHF. The chain uses TRBV24-1 and TRBJ1-5, with the D gene too uncertain to name. CDR1 and CDR2 were assigned from the germline V gene as KGHDR and SFDVKD. Measured from the cysteine to the phenylalanine, the CDR3 is 16 residues long. Only the CDR3 DNA is retained, 48 bases long and in frame from the first base. Deletion took 2 bases off V and 6 bases off J, with a span of 16 bases between the germline ends.